Shown below are 8 T cell receptor beta chains from a single sample sequenced in a study of blood T cell repertoires in COVID-19. Produced via immunoSEQ multiplex PCR; TCRdb's table is partial and in-frame only. The table lists roughly 41,000 clones, 70% to 90% of them singletons. Sequenced material: peripheral blood. These receptors all come from a man aged 50-60 years with active COVID-19.

This clone came up once. This chain links TRBV6-5 with TRBJ2-2; TRBD2 agrees at 8 bases. The CDR3 is 15 residues long. V gave up 6 bases and J gave up 0 bases; unmatched junction bases: 3. Germline CDR1 reads MNHEY; CDR2 reads SVGAGI. CDR3 protein: CASRGLAPNTGELFF. In nucleotides, the CDR3 is TGTGCCAGCAGAGGACTAGCTCCGAACACCGGGGAGCTGTTTTTT.

This chain joins TRBV6-1 and TRBJ2-6; D is possibly TRBD1 (5 bases). This CDR3 is built from 15 residues. Germline-derived CDR1 and CDR2 are MNHNS and SASEGT. Trimming cost V 3 bases and J 2 bases, with 8 bases left between them. The CDR3 spells CASSDGATGANVLTF. The CDR3 DNA follows: TGTGCCAGCAGTGATGGGGCCACTGGGGCCAACGTCCTGACTTTC.

The chain couples TRBV3-1 (or the pseudogene TRBV3-2) to TRBJ2-7, with TRBD1 matching 11 bases. The CDR3 has 14 amino acids. CDR1 is LGHDT and CDR2 is YNNKEL in the germline V gene (reference sequence). J lost 3 bases, V lost 4 bases, and 2 bases had no gene match. In nucleotides, the CDR3 is TGTGCCAGCAGCCGGACAGGGGGCATCTACGAGCAGTACTTC. It codes for CASSRTGGIYEQYF.

V gene TRBV6-2 or TRBV6-3 combines with J gene TRBJ2-7, with TRBD2 as a possible D gene (5 bases). V lost 4 bases and J lost 7, with 8 bases in between. In germline, CDR1 is MNHEY, CDR2 SVGEGT. This CDR3 spans 11 amino acids. The CDR3 loop reads CASSSSGEQYF. CDR3 coding DNA: TGTGCCAGCAGTTCCAGCGGAGAGCAGTACTTC.

The CDR3 region has the DNA TGCGCCAGCAGTAGGGGCTCGACGGAAAAACTGTTTTTT. It is translated as CASSRGSTEKLFF. The rearrangement joins TRBV5-1 to TRBJ1-4; possibly TRBD1 for D (5 bases). The V gene's germline CDR1 is SGHRS and CDR2 YFSETQ. The V end was cut by 5 bases, the J end by 8 bases, with 13 bases between. This CDR3 region has 13 residues.

The chain carries TRBV10-3 and TRBJ2-5; D possibly corresponds to TRBD2 (5 bases). The CDR3 totals 13 residues. The germline V and J ends were trimmed by 7 bases and 5 bases, with 14 bases remaining between them. Germline values: CDR1 ENHRY, CDR2 SYGVKD. The CDR3 DNA reads as TGTGCCATCACGCCCACCCGCGGGGAGACCCAGTACTTC. Residues: CAITPTRGETQYF.

This chain links TRBV6-5 with TRBJ1-5, with unresolved D. V lost 8 bases, J lost 1 base, and 6 bases lay in between. The length of the CDR3 is 12 residues. Germline CDR1 is MNHEY and CDR2 is SVGAGI. This CDR3 is CASGGSNQPQHF. As DNA, the CDR3 is TGTGCCAGCGGAGGGAGCAATCAGCCCCAGCATTTT.

The chain couples TRBV3-1 (or the pseudogene TRBV3-2) to TRBJ2-5; D unresolved. Per germline, CDR1 LGHDT and CDR2 YNNKEL (reference sequence). V was trimmed by 1 base and J by 4 bases, leaving 4 bases between them. CDR3 size: 12 residues. The CDR3 DNA follows: TGTGCCAGCAGCCAAGTGGCAGAGACCCAGTACTTC. As protein: CASSQVAETQYF.